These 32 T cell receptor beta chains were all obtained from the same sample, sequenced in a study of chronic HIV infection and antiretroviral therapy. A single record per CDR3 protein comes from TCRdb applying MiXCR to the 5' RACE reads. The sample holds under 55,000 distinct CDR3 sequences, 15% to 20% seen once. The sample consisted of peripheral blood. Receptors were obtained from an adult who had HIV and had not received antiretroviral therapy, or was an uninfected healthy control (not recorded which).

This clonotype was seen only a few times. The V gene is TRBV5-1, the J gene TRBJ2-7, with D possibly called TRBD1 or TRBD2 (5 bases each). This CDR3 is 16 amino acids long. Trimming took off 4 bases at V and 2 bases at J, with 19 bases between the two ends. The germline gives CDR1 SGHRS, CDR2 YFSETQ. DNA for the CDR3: TGCGCCAGCAGCATTGCTCCTGGGACGGACACCTACGAGCAGTACTTC. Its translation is CASSIAPGTDTYEQYF.

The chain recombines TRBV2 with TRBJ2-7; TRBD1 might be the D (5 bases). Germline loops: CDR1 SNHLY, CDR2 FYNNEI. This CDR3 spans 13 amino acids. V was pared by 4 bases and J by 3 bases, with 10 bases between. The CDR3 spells CASSVRGIYEQYF. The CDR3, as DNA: TGTGCCAGCAGTGTTAGGGGAATCTACGAGCAGTACTTC. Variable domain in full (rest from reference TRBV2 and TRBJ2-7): EPEVTQTPSHQVTQMGQEVILRCVPISNHLYFYWYRQILGQKVEFLVSFYNNEISEKSEIFDDQFSVERPDGSNFTLKIRSTKLEDSAMYFCASSVRGIYEQYFGPGTRLTVT.

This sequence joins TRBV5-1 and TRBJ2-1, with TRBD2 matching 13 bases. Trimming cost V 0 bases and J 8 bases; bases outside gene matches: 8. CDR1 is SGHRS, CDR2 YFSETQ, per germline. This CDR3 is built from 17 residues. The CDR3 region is CASSLARTSGRVYEQFF. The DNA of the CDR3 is TGCGCCAGCAGCTTGGCCCGGACTAGCGGGAGAGTCTATGAGCAGTTCTTC.

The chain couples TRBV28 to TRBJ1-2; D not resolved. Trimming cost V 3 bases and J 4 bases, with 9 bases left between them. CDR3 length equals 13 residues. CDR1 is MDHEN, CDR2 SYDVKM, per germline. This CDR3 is CASSLAEVYGYTF. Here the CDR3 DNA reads TGTGCCAGCAGTTTGGCGGAAGTCTATGGCTACACCTTC.

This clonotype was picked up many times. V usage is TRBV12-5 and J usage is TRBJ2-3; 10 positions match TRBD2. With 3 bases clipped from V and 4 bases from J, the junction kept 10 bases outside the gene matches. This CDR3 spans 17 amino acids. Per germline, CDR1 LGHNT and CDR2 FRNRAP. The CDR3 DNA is TGTGCTAGTGGTTTTTTTCTAGCGGGAGTTCCGCCAGATACGCAGTATTTT. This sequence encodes CASGFFLAGVPPDTQYF.

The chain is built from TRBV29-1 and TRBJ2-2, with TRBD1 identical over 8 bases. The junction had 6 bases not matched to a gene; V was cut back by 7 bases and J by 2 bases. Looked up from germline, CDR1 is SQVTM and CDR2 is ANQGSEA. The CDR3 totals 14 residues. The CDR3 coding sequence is TGCAGCGGAGGCCAGGGGGCCAACACCGGGGAGCTGTTTTTT. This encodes CSGGQGANTGELFF.

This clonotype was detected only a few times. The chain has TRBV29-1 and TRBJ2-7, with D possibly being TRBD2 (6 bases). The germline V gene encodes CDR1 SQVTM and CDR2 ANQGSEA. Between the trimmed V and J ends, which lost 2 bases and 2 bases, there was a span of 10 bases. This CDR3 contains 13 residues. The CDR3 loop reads CSVESGLTYEQYF. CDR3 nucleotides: TGCAGCGTTGAAAGCGGGCTAACCTACGAGCAGTACTTC.

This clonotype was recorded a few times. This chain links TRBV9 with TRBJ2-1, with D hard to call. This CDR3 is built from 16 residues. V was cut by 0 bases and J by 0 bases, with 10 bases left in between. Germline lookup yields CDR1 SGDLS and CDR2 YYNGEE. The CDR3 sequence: CASSVGSDSSYNEQFF. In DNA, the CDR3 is TGTGCCAGCAGCGTAGGGTCGGATAGCTCCTACAATGAGCAGTTCTTC.

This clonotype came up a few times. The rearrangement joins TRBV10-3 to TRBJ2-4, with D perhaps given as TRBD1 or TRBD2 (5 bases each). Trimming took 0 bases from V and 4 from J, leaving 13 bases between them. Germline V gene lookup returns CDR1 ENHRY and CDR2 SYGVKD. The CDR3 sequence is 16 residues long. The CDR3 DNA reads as TGTGCCATCAGTGAGTCGTTGCAGGGAGTTAAAAACATTCAGTACTTC. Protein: CAISESLQGVKNIQYF.

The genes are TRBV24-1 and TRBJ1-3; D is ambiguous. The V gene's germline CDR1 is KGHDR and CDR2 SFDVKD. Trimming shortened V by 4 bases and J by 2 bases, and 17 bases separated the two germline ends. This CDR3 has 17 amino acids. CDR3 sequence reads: CATSDPADGLTGNTIYF. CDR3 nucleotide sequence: TGTGCCACCAGTGACCCCGCGGACGGCCTAACTGGAAACACCATATATTTT.

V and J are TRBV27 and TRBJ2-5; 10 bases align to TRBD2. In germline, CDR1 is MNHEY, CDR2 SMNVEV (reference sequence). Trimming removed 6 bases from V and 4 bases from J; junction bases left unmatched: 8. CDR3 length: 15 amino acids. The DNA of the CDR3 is TGTGCCAGCAGCCCCCGAAGACTAGCGGGAGAGACCCAGTACTTC. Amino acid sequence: CASSPRRLAGETQYF.

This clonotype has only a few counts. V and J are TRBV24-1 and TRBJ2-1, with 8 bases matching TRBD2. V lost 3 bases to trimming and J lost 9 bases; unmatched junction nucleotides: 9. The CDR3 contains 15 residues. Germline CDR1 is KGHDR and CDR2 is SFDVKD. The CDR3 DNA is TGTGCCACCAGTGATCGACTAGCGTCCGTCGGTGAGCAGTTCTTC. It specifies CATSDRLASVGEQFF.

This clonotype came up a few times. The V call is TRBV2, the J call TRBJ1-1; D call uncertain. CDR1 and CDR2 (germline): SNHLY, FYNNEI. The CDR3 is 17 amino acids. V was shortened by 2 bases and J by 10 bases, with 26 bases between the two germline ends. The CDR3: CASSEWWAQLVLVGAFF. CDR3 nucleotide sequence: TGTGCCAGCAGTGAATGGTGGGCCCAGTTGGTATTAGTTGGAGCTTTCTTT.

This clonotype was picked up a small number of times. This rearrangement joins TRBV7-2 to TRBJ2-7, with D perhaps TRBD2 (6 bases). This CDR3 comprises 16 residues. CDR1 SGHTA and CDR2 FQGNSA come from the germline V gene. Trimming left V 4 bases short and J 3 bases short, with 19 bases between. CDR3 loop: CASSYEPIRDFYEQYF. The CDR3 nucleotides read TGTGCCAGCAGCTACGAGCCAATAAGGGACTTCTACGAGCAGTACTTC.

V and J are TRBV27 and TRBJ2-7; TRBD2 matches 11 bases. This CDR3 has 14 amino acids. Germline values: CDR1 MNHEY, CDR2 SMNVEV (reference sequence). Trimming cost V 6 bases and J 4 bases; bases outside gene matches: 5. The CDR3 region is CASSPGTSGYEQYF. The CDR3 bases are TGTGCCAGCAGCCCCGGGACTAGCGGTTACGAGCAGTACTTC.

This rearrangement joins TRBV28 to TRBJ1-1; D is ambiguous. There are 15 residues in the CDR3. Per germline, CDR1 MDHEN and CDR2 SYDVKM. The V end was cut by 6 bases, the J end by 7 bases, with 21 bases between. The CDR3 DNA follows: TGTGCCAGCAGCTCCCCCGTTGGTGCGCCTATTGAAGCTTTCTTT. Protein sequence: CASSSPVGAPIEAFF.

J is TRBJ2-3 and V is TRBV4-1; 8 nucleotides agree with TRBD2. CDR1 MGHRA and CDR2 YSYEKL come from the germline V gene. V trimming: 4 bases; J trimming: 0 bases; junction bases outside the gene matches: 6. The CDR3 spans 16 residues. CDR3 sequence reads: CASSRPTSGSTDTQYF. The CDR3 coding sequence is TGCGCCAGCAGCCGCCCTACTAGCGGAAGCACAGATACGCAGTATTTT.

As DNA, the CDR3 is TGTGCCAGCAGTTTACAGGGTGCTCAGCCCCAGCATTTT. Translation gives CASSLQGAQPQHF. This chain connects TRBV28 to TRBJ1-5; D is perhaps TRBD1 (5 bases). Per the germline V gene, CDR1 is MDHEN and CDR2 is SYDVKM. V dropped 2 bases and J dropped 6 bases, with 8 bases sitting between them. The CDR3 length is 13 residues.

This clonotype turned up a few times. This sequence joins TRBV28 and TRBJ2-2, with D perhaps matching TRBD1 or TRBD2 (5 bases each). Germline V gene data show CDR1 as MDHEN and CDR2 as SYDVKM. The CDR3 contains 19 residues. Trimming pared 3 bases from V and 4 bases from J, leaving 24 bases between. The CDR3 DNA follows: TGTGCCAGCAGTTTCATAAAAGGTCGGGGCTCTTTAGGCACCGGGGAGCTGTTTTTT. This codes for CASSFIKGRGSLGTGELFF.

The CDR3 protein is CASSLTWGTSNSYEQYF. DNA of the CDR3: TGCGCCAGCAGCTTAACGTGGGGGACTTCGAACTCCTACGAGCAGTACTTC. This chain joins TRBV5-1 and TRBJ2-7; D may be TRBD2 (6 bases). The CDR3 is 17 residues long. Trimming took 2 bases from V and 0 from J, leaving 18 bases between them. Germline V gives CDR1 SGHRS, CDR2 YFSETQ. The variable domain in full, with the rest retrieved from reference TRBV5-1 and TRBJ2-7, is KAGVTQTPRYLIKTRGQQVTLSCSPISGHRSVSWYQQTPGQGLQFLFEYFSETQRNKGNFPGRFSGRQFSNSRSEMNVSTLELGDSALYLCASSLTWGTSNSYEQYFGPGTRLTVT.

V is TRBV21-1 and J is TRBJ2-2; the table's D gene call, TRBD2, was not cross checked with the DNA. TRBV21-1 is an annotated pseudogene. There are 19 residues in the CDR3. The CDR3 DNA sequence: TGTGCCAGCAGCTCACGGGACAGTACGCCGGGACTAGCGGTCGGGGAGCTGTTTTTT. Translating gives CASSSRDSTPGLAVGELFF.

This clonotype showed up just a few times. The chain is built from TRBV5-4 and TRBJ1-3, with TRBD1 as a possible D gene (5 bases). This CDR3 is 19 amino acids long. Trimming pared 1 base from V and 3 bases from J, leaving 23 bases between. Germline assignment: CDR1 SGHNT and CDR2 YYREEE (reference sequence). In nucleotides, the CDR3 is TGTGCCAGCAGCTTGCATCCCTCCCGGGGGGGGTCCCGTGGAAACACCATATATTTT. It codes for CASSLHPSRGGSRGNTIYF.

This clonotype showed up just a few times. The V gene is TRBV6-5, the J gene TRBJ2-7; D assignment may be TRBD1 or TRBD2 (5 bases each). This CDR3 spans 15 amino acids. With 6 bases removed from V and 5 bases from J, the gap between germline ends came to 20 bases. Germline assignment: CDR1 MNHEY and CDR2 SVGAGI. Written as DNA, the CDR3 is TGTGCCAGCAGGCCAAGTTTGTGGGGGAGCAACGAGCAGTACTTC. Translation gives CASRPSLWGSNEQYF.

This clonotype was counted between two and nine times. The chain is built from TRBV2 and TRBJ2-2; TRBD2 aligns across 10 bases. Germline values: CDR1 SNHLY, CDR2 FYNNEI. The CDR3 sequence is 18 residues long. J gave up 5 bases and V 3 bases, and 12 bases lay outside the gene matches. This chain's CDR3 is CASSERASGRRGTGELFF. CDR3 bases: TGTGCCAGCAGTGAGAGGGCTAGCGGGAGAAGGGGGACCGGGGAGCTGTTTTTT. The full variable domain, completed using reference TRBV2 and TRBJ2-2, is EPEVTQTPSHQVTQMGQEVILRCVPISNHLYFYWYRQILGQKVEFLVSFYNNEISEKSEIFDDQFSVERPDGSNFTLKIRSTKLEDSAMYFCASSERASGRRGTGELFFGEGSRLTVL.

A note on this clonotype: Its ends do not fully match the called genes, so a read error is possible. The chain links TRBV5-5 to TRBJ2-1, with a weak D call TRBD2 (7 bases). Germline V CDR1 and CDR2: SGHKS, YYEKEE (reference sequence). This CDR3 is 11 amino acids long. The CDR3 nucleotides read TGTGCCAGCAGTTACGCGGGGGCCCCGGTCTTC. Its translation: CASSYAGAPVF.

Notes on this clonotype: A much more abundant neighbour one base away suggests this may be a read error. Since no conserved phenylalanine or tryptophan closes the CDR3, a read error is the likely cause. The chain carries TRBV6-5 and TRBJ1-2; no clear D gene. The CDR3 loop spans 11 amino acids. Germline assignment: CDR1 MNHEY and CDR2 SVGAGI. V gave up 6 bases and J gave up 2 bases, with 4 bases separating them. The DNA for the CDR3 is TGTGCCAGCAGAAGGAACTATGGCTACACCCTC. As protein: CASRRNYGYTL.

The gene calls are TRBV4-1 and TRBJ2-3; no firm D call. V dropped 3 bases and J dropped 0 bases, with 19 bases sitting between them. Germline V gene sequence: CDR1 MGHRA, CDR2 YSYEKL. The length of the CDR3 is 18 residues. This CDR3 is CASSHFSGPFFSTDTQYF. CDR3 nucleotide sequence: TGCGCCAGCAGCCATTTCTCCGGGCCTTTCTTTAGCACAGATACGCAGTATTTT.

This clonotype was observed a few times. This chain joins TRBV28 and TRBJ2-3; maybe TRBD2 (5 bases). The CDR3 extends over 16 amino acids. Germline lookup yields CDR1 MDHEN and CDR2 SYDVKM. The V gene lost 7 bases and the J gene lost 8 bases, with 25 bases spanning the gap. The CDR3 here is CASTDDGGFLTGTQYF. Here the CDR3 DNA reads TGTGCCAGCACTGACGACGGCGGGTTCCTCACGGGTACGCAGTATTTT.

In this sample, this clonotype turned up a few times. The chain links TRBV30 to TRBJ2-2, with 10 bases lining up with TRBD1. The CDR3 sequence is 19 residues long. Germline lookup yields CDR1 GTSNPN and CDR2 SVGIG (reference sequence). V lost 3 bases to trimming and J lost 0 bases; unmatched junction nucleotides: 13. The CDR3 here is CAWSVSIRDRGSNTGELFF. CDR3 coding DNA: TGTGCCTGGAGCGTTTCAATCCGGGACAGGGGTTCGAACACCGGGGAGCTGTTTTTT.

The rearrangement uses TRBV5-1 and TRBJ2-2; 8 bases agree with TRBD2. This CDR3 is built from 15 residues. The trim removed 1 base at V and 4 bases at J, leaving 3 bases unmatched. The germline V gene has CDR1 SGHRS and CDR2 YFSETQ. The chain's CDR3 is CASSLLREVTGELFF. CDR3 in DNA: TGCGCCAGCAGCTTGCTGCGGGAGGTCACCGGGGAGCTGTTTTTT. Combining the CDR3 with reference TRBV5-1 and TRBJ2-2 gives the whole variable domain KAGVTQTPRYLIKTRGQQVTLSCSPISGHRSVSWYQQTPGQGLQFLFEYFSETQRNKGNFPGRFSGRQFSNSRSEMNVSTLELGDSALYLCASSLLREVTGELFFGEGSRLTVL.

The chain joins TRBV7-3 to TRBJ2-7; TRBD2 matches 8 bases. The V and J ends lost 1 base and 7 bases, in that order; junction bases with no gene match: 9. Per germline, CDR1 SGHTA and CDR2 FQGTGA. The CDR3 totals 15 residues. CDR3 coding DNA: TGTGCCAGCAGCTTAATGGCGGGAGGACTGGGAGAGCAGTACTTC. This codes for CASSLMAGGLGEQYF.

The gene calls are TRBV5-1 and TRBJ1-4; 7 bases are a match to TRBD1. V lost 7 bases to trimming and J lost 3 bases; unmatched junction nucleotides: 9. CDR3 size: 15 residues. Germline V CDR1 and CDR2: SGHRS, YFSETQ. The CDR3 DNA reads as TGCGCCAGCGGGCAGGGGGACCCAGCTAATGAAAAACTGTTTTTT. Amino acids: CASGQGDPANEKLFF. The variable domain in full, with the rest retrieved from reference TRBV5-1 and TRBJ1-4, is KAGVTQTPRYLIKTRGQQVTLSCSPISGHRSVSWYQQTPGQGLQFLFEYFSETQRNKGNFPGRFSGRQFSNSRSEMNVSTLELGDSALYLCASGQGDPANEKLFFGSGTQLSVL.